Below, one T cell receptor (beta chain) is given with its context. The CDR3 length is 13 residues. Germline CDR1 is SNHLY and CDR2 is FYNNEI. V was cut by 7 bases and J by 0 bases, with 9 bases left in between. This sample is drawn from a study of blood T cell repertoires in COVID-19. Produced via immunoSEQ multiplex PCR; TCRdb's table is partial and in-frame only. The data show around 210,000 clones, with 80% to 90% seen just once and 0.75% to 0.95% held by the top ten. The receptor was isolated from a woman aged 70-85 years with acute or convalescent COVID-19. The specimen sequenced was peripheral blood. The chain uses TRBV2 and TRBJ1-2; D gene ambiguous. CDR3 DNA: TGTGCCAGCATAGGAGCTTCTAACTATGGCTACACCTTC. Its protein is CASIGASNYGYTF.